This passage covers 7 T cell receptor beta chains from one sample sequenced in a study of human T cells and chemical hapten exposure. As for time point: patch test 1, 2 weeks after DPC sensitization. Treatment described: therapeutic diphenylcyclopropenone sensitization with weekly scalp DPC. TCRdb redid the calling of the RACE reads with MiXCR, one entry per CDR3 protein. The data hold about 120,000 distinct CDR3 sequences, with 12% to 15% observed a single time. The input for sequencing was whole blood, taken in connection with sensitization to the hapten diphenylcyclopropenone (DPC). The receptor source for this set is a man aged 18-30 years with alopecia areata. Some clones in this sample may be carry-over from other donors' samples.

Only a few counts were recorded for this clonotype. The genes are TRBV28 and TRBJ2-2; D is perhaps TRBD1 (5 bases). This CDR3 has 16 residues. Trimming removed 7 bases from V and 3 bases from J, with 18 bases in between. Germline V gives CDR1 MDHEN, CDR2 SYDVKM. The CDR3 DNA is TGTGCCAGCAATGGACAAATAGCAACGGACACCGGGGAGCTGTTTTTT. It codes for CASNGQIATDTGELFF.

The rearrangement joins TRBV6-2 or TRBV6-3 to TRBJ1-5; D call uncertain. Trimming shortened V by 1 base and J by 5 bases, and 9 bases separated the two germline ends. CDR1 and CDR2 (germline): MNHEY, SVGEGT. This CDR3 has 14 residues. The CDR3 reads CASSYLAIHQPQHF. Written as DNA, the CDR3 is TGTGCCAGCAGTTACTTAGCGATCCATCAGCCCCAGCATTTT.

This clonotype has just a few counts. The chain carries TRBV9 and TRBJ2-7; D is ambiguous. The ends were cut back, 4 bases at V and 10 bases at J, with 21 bases in the middle. The CDR3 runs to 14 residues. The germline V gene encodes CDR1 SGDLS and CDR2 YYNGEE. The chain's CDR3 is CASSPRPNPAEQYF. DNA of the CDR3: TGTGCCAGCAGCCCACGGCCAAACCCGGCGGAACAGTACTTC. The full variable domain, with the rest looked up from reference TRBV9 and TRBJ2-7, is DSGVTQTPKHLITATGQRVTLRCSPRSGDLSVYWYQQSLDQGLQFLIQYYNGEERAKGNILERFSAQQFPDLHSELNLSSLELGDSALYFCASSPRPNPAEQYFGPGTRLTVT.

This clonotype was observed a handful of times. The chain links TRBV3-1 to TRBJ2-1; 11 nucleotides align to TRBD2. In germline, CDR1 is LGHDT, CDR2 YNNKEL (reference sequence). The ends lost 4 bases at V and 8 bases at J; junction bases unmatched: 7. The CDR3 runs to 15 residues. CDR3 bases: TGTGCCAGCAGCCCAACTAGCGGGGGTCTCCATGAGCAGTTCTTC. Its protein product is CASSPTSGGLHEQFF.

This sequence joins TRBV18 and TRBJ1-6, with unresolved D. Per germline, CDR1 KGHSH and CDR2 LQKENI. The CDR3 runs 13 residues. V was cut by 6 bases and J by 9 bases, with 12 bases left in between. CDR3 in amino acids: CASSSLESSPLHF. The CDR3 region has the DNA TGTGCCAGCTCCTCCCTGGAAAGTTCACCCCTCCACTTT.

The table lists this clonotype with a few counts. This sequence joins TRBV5-6 and TRBJ1-2; D ambiguous. This CDR3 has 16 amino acids. Germline V gene data show CDR1 as SGHDT and CDR2 as YYEEEE. The V gene lost 0 bases and the J gene lost 4 bases, with 16 bases spanning the gap. CDR3 DNA: TGTGCCAGCAGCTTGGGGCTGGCCGAGGGTGGCTATGGCTACACCTTC. The encoded protein is CASSLGLAEGGYGYTF.

This chain connects TRBV5-4 to TRBJ1-2; 7 nucleotides align to TRBD1. This CDR3 is 14 amino acids long. In germline, CDR1 is SGHNT, CDR2 YYREEE (reference sequence). Unmatched junction bases numbered 8, after V lost 2 bases and J lost 7 bases. This CDR3 is CASSFDRVHRGYTF. For the CDR3, the DNA is TGTGCCAGCAGCTTTGACAGGGTCCACCGTGGCTACACCTTC.